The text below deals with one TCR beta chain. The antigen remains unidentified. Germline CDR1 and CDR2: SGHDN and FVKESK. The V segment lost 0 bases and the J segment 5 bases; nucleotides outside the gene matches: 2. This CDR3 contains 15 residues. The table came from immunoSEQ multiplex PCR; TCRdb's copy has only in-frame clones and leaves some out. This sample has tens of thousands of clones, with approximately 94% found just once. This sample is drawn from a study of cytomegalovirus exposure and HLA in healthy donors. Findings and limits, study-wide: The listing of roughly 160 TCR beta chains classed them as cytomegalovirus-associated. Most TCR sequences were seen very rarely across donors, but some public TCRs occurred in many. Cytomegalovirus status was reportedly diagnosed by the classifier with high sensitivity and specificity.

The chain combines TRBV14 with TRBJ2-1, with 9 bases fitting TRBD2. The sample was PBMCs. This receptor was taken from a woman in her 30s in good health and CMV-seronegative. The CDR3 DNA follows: TGTGCCAGCAGCCAAGAGACTAGCGGAGACAATGAGCAGTTCTTC. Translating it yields CASSQETSGDNEQFF.